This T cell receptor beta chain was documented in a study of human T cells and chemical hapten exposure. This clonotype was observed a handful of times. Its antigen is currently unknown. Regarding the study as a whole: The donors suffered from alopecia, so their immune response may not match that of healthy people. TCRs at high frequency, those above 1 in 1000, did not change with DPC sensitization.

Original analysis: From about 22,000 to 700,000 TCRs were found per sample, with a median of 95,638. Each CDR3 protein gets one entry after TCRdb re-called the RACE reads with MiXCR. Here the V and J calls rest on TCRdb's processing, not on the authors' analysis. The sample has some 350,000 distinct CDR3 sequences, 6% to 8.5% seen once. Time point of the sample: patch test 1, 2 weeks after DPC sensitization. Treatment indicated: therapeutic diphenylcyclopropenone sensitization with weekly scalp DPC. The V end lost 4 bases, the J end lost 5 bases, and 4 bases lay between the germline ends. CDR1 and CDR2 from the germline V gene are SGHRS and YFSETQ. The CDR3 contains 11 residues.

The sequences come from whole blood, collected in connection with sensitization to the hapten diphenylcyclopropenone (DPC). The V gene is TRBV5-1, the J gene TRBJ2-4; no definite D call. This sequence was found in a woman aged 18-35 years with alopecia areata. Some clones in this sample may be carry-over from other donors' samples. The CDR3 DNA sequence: TGCGCCAGCAGCATCGAAAACATTCAGTACTTC. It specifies CASSIENIQYF.